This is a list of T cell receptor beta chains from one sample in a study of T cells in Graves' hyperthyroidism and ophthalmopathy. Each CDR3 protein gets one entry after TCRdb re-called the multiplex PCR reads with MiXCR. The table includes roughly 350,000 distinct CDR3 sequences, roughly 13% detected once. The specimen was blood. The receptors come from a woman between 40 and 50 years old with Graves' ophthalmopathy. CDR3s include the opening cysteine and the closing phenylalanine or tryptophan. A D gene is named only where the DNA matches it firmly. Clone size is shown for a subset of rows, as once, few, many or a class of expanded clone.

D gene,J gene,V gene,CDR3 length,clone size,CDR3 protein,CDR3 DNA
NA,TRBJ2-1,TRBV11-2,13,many,CASSLGLPNEQFF,TGTGCCAGCAGCTTGGGACTGCCAAATGAGCAGTTCTTC
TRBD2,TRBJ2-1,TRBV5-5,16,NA,CASSFSGTSAYNEQFF,TGTGCCAGCAGCTTCTCGGGGACTAGCGCATACAATGAGCAGTTCTTC
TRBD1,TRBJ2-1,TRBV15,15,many,CATSNRDRGIDEQFF,TGTGCCACCAGTAACCGGGACAGGGGGATTGATGAGCAGTTCTTC
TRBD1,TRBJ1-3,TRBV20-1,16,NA,CSATGQAYSSGNTIYF,TGCAGTGCTACAGGACAGGCGTACTCCTCTGGAAACACCATATATTTT
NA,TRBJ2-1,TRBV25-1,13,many,CASSVTEYNEQFF,TGTGCCAGCAGTGTGACGGAATACAATGAGCAGTTCTTC
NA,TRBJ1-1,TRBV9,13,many,CASSPGRNTEAFF,TGTGCCAGCAGTCCGGGACGGAACACTGAAGCTTTCTTT
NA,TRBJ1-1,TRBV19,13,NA,CASREMGNTEAFF,TGTGCCAGCCGAGAGATGGGGAACACTGAAGCTTTCTTT
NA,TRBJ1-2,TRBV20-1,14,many,CSARPGEWAYGYTF,TGCAGTGCTAGGCCCGGGGAGTGGGCCTATGGCTACACCTTC
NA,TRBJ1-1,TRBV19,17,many,CASSPLPGAVKGTEAFF,TGTGCCAGTAGCCCTCTCCCAGGGGCAGTTAAGGGAACTGAAGCTTTCTTT
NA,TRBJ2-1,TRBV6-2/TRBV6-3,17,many,CASSYRVTGTRYNEQFF,TGTGCCAGCAGTTACAGGGTGACGGGAACGCGCTACAATGAGCAGTTCTTC
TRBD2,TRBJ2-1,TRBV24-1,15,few,CATSGTSGTVDEQFF,TGTGCCACCAGCGGGACTAGCGGGACAGTGGATGAGCAGTTCTTC
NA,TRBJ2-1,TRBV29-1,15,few,CSVEDPTVSYNEQFF,TGCAGCGTTGAGGACCCGACGGTCTCCTACAATGAGCAGTTCTTC
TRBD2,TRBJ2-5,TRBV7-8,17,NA,CASSLLWSGRLAETQYF,TGTGCCAGCAGCTTATTGTGGAGCGGGAGATTGGCGGAGACCCAGTACTTC
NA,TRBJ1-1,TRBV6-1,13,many,CASSDTLWTEAFF,TGTGCCAGCAGTGACACCCTCTGGACTGAAGCTTTCTTT
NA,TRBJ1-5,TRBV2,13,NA,CASAEAFHQPQHF,TGTGCCAGCGCCGAGGCTTTTCATCAGCCCCAGCATTTT
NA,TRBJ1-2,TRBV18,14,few,CASSPPSIPYGYTF,TGTGCCAGCTCACCACCCTCGATACCCTATGGCTACACCTTC